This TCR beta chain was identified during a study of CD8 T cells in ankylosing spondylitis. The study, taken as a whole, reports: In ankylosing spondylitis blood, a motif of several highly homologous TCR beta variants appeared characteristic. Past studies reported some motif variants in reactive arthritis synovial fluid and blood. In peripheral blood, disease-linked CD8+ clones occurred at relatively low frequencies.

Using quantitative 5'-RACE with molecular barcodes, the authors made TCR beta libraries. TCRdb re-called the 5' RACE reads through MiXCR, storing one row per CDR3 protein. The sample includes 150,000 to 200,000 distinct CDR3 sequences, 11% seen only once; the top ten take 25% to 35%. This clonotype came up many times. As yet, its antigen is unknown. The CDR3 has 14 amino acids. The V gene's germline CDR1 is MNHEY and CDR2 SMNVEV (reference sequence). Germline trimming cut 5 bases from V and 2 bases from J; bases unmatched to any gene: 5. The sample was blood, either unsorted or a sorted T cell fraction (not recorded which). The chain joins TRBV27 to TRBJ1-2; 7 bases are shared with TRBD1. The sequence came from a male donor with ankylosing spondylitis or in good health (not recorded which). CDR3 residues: CASSPRGQNYGYTF. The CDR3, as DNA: TGTGCCAGCAGTCCAAGGGGGCAGAACTATGGCTACACCTTC.